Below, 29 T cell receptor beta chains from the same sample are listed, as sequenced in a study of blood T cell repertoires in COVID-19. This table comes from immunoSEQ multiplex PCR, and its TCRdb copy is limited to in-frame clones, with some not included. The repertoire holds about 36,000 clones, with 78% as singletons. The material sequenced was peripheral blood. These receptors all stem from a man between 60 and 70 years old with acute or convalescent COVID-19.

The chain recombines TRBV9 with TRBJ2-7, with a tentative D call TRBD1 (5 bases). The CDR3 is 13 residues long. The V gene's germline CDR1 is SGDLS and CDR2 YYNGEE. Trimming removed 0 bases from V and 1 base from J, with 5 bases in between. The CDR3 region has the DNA TGTGCCAGCAGCGTAGGACAGTCCTACGAGCAGTACTTC. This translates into CASSVGQSYEQYF.

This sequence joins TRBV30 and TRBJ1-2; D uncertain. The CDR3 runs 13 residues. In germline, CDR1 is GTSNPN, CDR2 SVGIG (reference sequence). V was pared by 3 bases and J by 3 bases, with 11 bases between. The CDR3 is CAWRRSGDYGYTF. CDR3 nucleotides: TGTGCCTGGAGGCGGTCGGGTGACTATGGCTACACCTTC.

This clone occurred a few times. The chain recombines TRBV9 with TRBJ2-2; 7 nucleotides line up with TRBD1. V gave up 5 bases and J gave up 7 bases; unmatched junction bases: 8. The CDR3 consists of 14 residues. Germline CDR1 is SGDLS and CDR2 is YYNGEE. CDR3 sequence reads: CASRDDRADGELFF. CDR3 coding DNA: TGTGCCAGCAGGGATGACAGGGCGGACGGGGAGCTGTTTTTT.

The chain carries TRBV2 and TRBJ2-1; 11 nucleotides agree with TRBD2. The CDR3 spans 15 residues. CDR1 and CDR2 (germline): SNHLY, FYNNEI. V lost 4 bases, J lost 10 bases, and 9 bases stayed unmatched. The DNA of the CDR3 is TGTGCCAGCAGTGGACTAGCGGGGTTCTGGGAAGAGCAGTTCTTC. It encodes CASSGLAGFWEEQFF.

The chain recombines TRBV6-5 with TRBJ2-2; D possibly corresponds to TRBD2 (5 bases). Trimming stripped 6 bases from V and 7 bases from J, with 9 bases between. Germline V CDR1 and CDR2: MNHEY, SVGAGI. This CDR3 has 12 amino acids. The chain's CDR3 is CASSRTSGELFF. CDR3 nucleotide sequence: TGTGCCAGCAGCCGTACTAGCGGGGAGCTGTTTTTT.

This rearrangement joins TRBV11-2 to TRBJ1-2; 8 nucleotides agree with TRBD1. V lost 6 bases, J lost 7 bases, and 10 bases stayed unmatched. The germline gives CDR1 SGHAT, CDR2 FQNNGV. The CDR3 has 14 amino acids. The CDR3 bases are TGTGCCAGCAGAAACACCGGGACAGGTGGTGGCTACACCTTC. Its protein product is CASRNTGTGGGYTF.

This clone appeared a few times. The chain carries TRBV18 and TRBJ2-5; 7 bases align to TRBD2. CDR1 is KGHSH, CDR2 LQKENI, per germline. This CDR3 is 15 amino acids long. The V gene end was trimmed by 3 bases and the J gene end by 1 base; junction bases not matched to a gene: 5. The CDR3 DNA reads TGTGCCAGCTCACCGCAGACTAGCAGCCAAGAGACCCAGTACTTC. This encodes CASSPQTSSQETQYF.

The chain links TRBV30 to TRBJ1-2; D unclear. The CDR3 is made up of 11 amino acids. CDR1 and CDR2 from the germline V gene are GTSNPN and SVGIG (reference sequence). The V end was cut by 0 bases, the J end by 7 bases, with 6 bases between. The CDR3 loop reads CAWSVLGGYTF. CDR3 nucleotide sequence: TGTGCCTGGAGTGTTCTCGGTGGCTACACCTTC.

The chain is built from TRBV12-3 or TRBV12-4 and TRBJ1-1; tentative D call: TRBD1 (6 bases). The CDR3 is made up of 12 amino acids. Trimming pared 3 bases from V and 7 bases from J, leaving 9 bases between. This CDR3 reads CASSFGGVEAFF. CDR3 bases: TGTGCCAGCAGTTTTGGGGGCGTTGAAGCTTTCTTT.

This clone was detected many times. CDR3: CAITSSGKGTEAFF. As DNA, the CDR3 is TGTGCCATCACGTCTTCAGGGAAGGGTACTGAAGCTTTCTTT. This chain connects TRBV10-3 to TRBJ1-1, with D maybe TRBD1 (5 bases). Trimming shortened V by 7 bases and J by 5 bases, and 17 bases separated the two germline ends. The CDR3 extends over 14 amino acids. Germline assignment: CDR1 ENHRY and CDR2 SYGVKD.

The CDR3 loop is CASRGFLGDRAQPQHF. The CDR3 coding sequence is TGTGCCAGCAGAGGATTCTTGGGGGACAGGGCTCAGCCCCAGCATTTT. This chain uses TRBV2 with TRBJ1-5; 9 positions agree with TRBD1. Germline CDR1 reads SNHLY; CDR2 reads FYNNEI. The CDR3 has 16 amino acids. J was trimmed by 6 bases and V by 6 bases; bases with no gene match: 12.

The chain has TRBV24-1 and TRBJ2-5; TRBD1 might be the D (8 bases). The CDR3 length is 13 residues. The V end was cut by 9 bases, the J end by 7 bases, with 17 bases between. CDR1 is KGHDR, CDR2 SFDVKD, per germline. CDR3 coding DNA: TGTGCCACCGGGCCAACAGGGGGGGGGACCCAGTACTTC. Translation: CATGPTGGGTQYF.

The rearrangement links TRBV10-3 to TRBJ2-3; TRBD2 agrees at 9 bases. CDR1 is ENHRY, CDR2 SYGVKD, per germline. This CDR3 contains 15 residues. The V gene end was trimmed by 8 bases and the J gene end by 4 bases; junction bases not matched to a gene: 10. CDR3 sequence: CAIVRVAGAADTQYF. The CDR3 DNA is TGTGCCATCGTTCGAGTAGCGGGAGCGGCAGATACGCAGTATTTT.

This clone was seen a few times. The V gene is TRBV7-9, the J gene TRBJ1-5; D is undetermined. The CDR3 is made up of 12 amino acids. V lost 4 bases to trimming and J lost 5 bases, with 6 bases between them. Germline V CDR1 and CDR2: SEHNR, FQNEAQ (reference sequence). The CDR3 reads CASSYGDQPQHF. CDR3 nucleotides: TGTGCCAGCAGCTACGGGGATCAGCCCCAGCATTTT.

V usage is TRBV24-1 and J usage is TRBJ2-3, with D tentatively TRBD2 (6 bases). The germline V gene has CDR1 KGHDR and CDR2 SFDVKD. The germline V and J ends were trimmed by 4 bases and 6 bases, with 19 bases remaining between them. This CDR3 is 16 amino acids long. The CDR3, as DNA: TGTGCCACCAGTGACCCCTCGGGACTGACTTTGGATACGCAGTATTTT. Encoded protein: CATSDPSGLTLDTQYF.

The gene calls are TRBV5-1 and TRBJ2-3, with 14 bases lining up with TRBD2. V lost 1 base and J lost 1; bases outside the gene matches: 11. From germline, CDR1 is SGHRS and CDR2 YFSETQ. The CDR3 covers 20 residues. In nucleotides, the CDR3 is TGCGCCAGCAGCTTGTCTGGACTAGCGGGAGGAGCGGGGGGCACAGATACGCAGTATTTT. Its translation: CASSLSGLAGGAGGTDTQYF.

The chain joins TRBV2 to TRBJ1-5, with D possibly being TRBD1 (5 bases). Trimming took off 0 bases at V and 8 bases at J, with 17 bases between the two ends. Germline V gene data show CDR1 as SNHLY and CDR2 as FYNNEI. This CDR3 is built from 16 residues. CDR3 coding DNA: TGTGCCAGCAGTGAAGCGCTCGGGGCAGGGAGGGAGCCCCAGCATTTT. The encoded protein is CASSEALGAGREPQHF.

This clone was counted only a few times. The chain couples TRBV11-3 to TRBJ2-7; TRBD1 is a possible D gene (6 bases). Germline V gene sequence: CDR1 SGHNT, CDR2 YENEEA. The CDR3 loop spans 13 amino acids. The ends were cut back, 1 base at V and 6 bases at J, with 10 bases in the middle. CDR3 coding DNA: TGTGCCAGCAGCTTAGGACAGGTCGCCGAGCAGTACTTC. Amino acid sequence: CASSLGQVAEQYF. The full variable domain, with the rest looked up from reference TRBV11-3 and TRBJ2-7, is EAGVVQSPRYKIIEKKQPVAFWCNPISGHNTLYWYLQNLGQGPELLIRYENEEAVDDSQLPKDRFSAERLKGVDSTLKIQPAELGDSAVYLCASSLGQVAEQYFGPGTRLTVT.

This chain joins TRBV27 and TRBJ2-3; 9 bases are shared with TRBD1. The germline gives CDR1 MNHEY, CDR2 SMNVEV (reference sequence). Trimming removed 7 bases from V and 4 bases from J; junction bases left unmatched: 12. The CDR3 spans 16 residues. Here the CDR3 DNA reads TGTGCCAGCAATACCCGGGACAGGGACCCCGCAGATACGCAGTATTTT. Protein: CASNTRDRDPADTQYF.

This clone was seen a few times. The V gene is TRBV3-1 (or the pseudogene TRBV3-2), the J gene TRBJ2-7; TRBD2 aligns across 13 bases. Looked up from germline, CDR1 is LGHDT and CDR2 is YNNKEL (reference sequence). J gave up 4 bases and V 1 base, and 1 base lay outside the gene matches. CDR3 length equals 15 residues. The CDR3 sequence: CASSQGTSGSYEQYF. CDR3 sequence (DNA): TGTGCCAGCAGCCAAGGGACTAGCGGGAGTTACGAGCAGTACTTC.

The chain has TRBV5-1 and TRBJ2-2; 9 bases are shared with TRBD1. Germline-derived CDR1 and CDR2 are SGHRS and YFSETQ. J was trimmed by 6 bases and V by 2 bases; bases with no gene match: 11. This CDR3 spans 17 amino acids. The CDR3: CASSFETGGFRSGELFF. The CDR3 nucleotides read TGCGCCAGCAGCTTCGAGACAGGGGGTTTCCGGTCCGGGGAGCTGTTTTTT.

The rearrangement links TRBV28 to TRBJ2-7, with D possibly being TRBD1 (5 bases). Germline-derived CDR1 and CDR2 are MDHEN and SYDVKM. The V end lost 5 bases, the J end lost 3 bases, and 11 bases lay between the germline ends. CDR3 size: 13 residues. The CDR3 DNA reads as TGTGCCAGCAGTCTCCCAGGGAACTACGAGCAGTACTTC. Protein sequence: CASSLPGNYEQYF.

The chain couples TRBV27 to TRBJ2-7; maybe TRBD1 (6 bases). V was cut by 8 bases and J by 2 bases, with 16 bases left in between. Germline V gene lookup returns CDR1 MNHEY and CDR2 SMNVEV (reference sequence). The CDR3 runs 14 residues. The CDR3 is CASLFGDITYEQYF. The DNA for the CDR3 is TGTGCCAGCCTCTTCGGGGACATTACCTACGAGCAGTACTTC.

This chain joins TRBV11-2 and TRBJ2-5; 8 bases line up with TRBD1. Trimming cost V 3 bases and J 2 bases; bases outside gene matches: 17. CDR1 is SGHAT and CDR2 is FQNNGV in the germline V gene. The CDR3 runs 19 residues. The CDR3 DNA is TGTGCCAGCAGCTTGGGATTACAAAAAACAGGGGGGATTCAAGAGACCCAGTACTTC. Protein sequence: CASSLGLQKTGGIQETQYF.

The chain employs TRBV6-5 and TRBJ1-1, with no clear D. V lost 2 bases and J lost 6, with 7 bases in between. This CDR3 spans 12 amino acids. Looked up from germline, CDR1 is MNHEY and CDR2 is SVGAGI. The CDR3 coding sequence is TGTGCCAGCAGTTACCCTATTTCTGAAGCTTTCTTT. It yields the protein CASSYPISEAFF.

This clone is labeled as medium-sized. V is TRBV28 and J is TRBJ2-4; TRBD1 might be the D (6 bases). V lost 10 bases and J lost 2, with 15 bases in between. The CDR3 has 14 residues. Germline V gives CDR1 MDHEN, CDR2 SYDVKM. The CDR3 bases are TGTGCCACAGCCCCCGGGACACCCAAAAACATTCAGTACTTC. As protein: CATAPGTPKNIQYF.

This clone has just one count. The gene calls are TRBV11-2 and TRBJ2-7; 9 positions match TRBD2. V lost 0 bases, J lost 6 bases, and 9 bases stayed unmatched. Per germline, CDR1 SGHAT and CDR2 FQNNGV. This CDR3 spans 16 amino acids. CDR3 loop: CASSLEPGLAFVEQYF. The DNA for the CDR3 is TGTGCCAGCAGCTTAGAACCGGGACTAGCCTTTGTCGAGCAGTACTTC.

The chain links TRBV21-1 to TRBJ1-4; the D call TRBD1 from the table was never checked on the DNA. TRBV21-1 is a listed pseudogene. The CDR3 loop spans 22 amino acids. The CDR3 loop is CASSKVPFNLTGRIVTNEKLFF. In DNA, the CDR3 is TGTGCCAGCAGCAAAGTTCCATTCAATCTGACAGGCCGAATAGTAACTAATGAAAAACTGTTTTTT.

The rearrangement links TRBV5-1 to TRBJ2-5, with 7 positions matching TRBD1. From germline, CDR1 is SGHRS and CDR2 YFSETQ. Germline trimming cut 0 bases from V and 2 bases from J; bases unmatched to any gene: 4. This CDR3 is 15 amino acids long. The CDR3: CASSLAMGQQETQYF. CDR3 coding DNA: TGCGCCAGCAGCTTGGCCATGGGACAGCAAGAGACCCAGTACTTC.